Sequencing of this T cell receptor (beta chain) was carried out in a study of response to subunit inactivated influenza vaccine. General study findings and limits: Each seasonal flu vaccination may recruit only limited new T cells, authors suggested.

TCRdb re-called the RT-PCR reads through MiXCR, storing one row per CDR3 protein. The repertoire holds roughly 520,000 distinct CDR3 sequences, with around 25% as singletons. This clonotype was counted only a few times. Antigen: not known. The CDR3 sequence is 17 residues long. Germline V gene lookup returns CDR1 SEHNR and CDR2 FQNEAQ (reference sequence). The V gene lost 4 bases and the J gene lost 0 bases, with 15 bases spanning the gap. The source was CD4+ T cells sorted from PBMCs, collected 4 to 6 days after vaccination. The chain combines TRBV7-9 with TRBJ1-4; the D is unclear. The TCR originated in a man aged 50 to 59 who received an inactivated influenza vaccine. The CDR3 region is CASSSTGSLTTNEKLFF. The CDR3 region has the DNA TGTGCCAGCAGCTCCACCGGGTCATTAACAACTAATGAAAAACTGTTTTTT.